A selection of T cell receptor beta chains follows, all from one sample in a study of T cell responses to AZD1222 COVID-19 vaccine. The data were produced by immunoSEQ multiplex PCR, yet TCRdb's version contains in-frame clones alone and is incomplete. Counted here are 15,000 to 20,000 clones, roughly 89% occurring once; the ten biggest clones make up roughly 9.4%. The specimen comprised peripheral blood, sampled 28 days after the second AZD1222 dose. These receptors all come from an adult who received the AZD1222 COVID-19 vaccine. The CDR3 runs from the conserved cysteine through the conserved F or W. A D gene is named only where the DNA matches it firmly. Some rows mark clone size as missing; the rest say once, few, many or name a class of expanded clone.

J gene | D gene | clone size | V gene | CDR3 DNA | CDR3 protein
TRBJ2-2 | TRBD2 | . | TRBV29-1 | TGCCGCGTTGGGGGGCGGGGGGACACCGGGGAGCTGTTTTTT | CRVGGRGDTGELFF
TRBJ1-2 | . | . | TRBV28 | TGTGCCAGCAGTGTAACAGGAGGGTATGGCTACACCTTC | CASSVTGGYGYTF
TRBJ2-2 | TRBD2 | . | TRBV10-1 | TGCGCCAGCGGGACTAGCGGACGGAACACCGGGGAGCTGTTTTTT | CASGTSGRNTGELFF
TRBJ2-2 | TRBD1 | . | TRBV10-3 | TGTGCCATCAGCCTCGGACAGGGGATGAACGGGGAGCTGTTTTTT | CAISLGQGMNGELFF
TRBJ2-1 | . | . | TRBV5-1 | TGCGCCAGCAGCTTGTCGGGGCGACACAATGAGCAGTTCTTC | CASSLSGRHNEQFF
TRBJ1-2 | TRBD1 | . | TRBV27 | TGTGCCAGCAGCAAGACAGGGAGTGACCGAAACCTGGATGGCTACACCTTC | CASSKTGSDRNLDGYTF
TRBJ2-7 | TRBD1 | . | TRBV11-2 | TGTGCCAGCAGCCTACAGGGGTCCTCCTCCTACGAGCAGTACTTC | CASSLQGSSSYEQYF
TRBJ1-1 | TRBD1 | once | TRBV6-4 | TGTGCCAGCAGTGACTCGAGTCAGGGGGCCAACACTGAAGCTTTCTTT | CASSDSSQGANTEAFF
TRBJ2-5 | TRBD2 | . | TRBV9 | TGTGCCAGCAGCGCCCTAACGACTAGCACGGAGACCCAGTACTTC | CASSALTTSTETQYF
TRBJ2-3 | . | medium-sized | TRBV9 | TGTGCCAGCAGCTCCCATCAGGGAATAGATATCACAGATACGCAGTATTTT | CASSSHQGIDITDTQYF
TRBJ2-1 | TRBD2 | . | TRBV5-1 | TGCGCCAGCAGCTCCTACCGCGGGAGGGCCGGCGATGAGCAGTTCTTC | CASSSYRGRAGDEQFF
TRBJ2-5 | TRBD1 | . | TRBV6-5 | TGTGCCAGCAGTTACGGACAGGGAGCCCTCGGAGAGACCCAGTACTTC | CASSYGQGALGETQYF
TRBJ2-5 | . | . | TRBV5-6 | TGTGCCAGCAGCTTGGCCAATACCCAAGAGACCCAGTACTTC | CASSLANTQETQYF
TRBJ1-1 | . | . | TRBV30 | TGTGCCTGGACCCCCCCCGGGTATCAAGCTTTCTTT | CAWTPPGYQAFF
TRBJ2-5 | TRBD2 | . | TRBV6-6 | TGTGCCAGCAGTCCTCGCAGCGGGGGGAAAGGAGAGACCCAGTACTTC | CASSPRSGGKGETQYF
TRBJ2-3 | TRBD1 | . | TRBV5-1 | TGCGCCAGCAGCACCGGGACAGGGGTCCCAGATACGCAGTATTTT | CASSTGTGVPDTQYF
TRBJ1-2 | . | . | TRBV7-8 | TGTGCCAGCAGCTTAAATCTCAGGCTTTATGGCTACACCTTC | CASSLNLRLYGYTF
TRBJ2-7 | . | . | TRBV18 | TGTGCCAGCTCCCCAGGGGCTAGCGGACCCTACGAGCAGTACTTC | CASSPGASGPYEQYF
TRBJ2-7 | . | . | TRBV18 | TGTGCCAGCTCACCACGACCTGCTGTAGCGGACAAGTACGAGCAGTACTTC | CASSPRPAVADKYEQYF
TRBJ2-2 | . | . | TRBV19 | TGTGCCAGTTGGCGGGGCGCGAACACCGGGGAGCTGTTTTTT | CASWRGANTGELFF
TRBJ1-1 | . | . | TRBV5-1 | TGCGCCAGCAGCTTTGACGGCTACACTGAAGCTTTCTTT | CASSFDGYTEAFF
TRBJ2-1 | TRBD1 | . | TRBV5-1 | TGCGCCAGCAGCTACCCGACAGGGTACAATGAGCAGTTCTTC | CASSYPTGYNEQFF
TRBJ2-3 | TRBD2 | . | TRBV6-2/TRBV6-3 | TGTGCCAGCAGCGGACTAGCGAGCACAGATACGCAGTATTTT | CASSGLASTDTQYF
TRBJ2-5 | . | . | TRBV27 | TGTGCCAGCAGTTTATGGGGAGAGACCCAGTACTTC | CASSLWGETQYF
TRBJ2-7 | . | . | TRBV3-1/TRBV3-2 | TGTGCCAGCAGCCAAGGAGTTGCGGGAAACTACGAGCAGTACTTC | CASSQGVAGNYEQYF
TRBJ2-7 | . | . | TRBV6-5 | TGTGCCAGCAGTTCACCAGCCCCCTACGAGCAGTACTTC | CASSSPAPYEQYF
TRBJ2-3 | . | . | TRBV24-1 | TGTGCCACCAGTGATTCGTCCAGCACAGATACGCAGTATTTT | CATSDSSSTDTQYF
TRBJ2-5 | . | once | TRBV29-1 | TGCAGCGTCCGCAGGGGGAGGGAGCAAGAGACCCAGTACTTC | CSVRRGREQETQYF
TRBJ1-2 | . | . | TRBV5-4 | TGTGCCAGCAGCTTTGATAAGGGTCTGCGGTATGGCTACACCTTC | CASSFDKGLRYGYTF
TRBJ1-2 | . | . | TRBV5-1 | TGCGCCAGCAGCTTGCCACAGAACTATGGCTACACCTTC | CASSLPQNYGYTF
TRBJ1-2 | . | few | TRBV27 | TGTGCCAGCAGTTCGCTAGCCGGGACGGAGACTACTGGCTACACCTTC | CASSSLAGTETTGYTF
TRBJ2-3 | . | . | TRBV9 | TGTGCCAGCAGCGAAGGCGGCCTCCGCCGCACAGATACGCAGTATTTT | CASSEGGLRRTDTQYF
TRBJ2-1 | . | . | TRBV10-3 | TGTGCCATCAGTGACCAAAGCTCCTACAATGAGCAGTTCTTC | CAISDQSSYNEQFF
TRBJ1-5 | . | . | TRBV28 | TGTGCCAGCATCCGTCGGAGGCCAGCCAGGAGAAGTCAGCCCCAGCATTTT | CASIRRRPARRSQPQHF
TRBJ2-2 | TRBD1 | . | TRBV11-3 | TGTGCCAGCAGCTTCGGACAGGGTGGAACCGGGGAGCTGTTTTTT | CASSFGQGGTGELFF
TRBJ2-2 | . | once | TRBV19 | TGTGCCAGTAGTATGGTGGGAGCCGGGGAGCTGTTTTTT | CASSMVGAGELFF
TRBJ1-2 | . | . | TRBV19 | TGTGCCAGTAGTCCTGGTCTAGGCTATGGCTACACCTTC | CASSPGLGYGYTF
TRBJ2-3 | TRBD2 | . | TRBV9 | TGTGCCAGCAGCGTACTAGCGGGGGGCACAGATACGCAGTATTTT | CASSVLAGGTDTQYF
TRBJ1-5 | . | . | TRBV6-1 | TGTGCCAGCAGTGAAGCGCTTCAGGTTTGGATTCATGGTCAGCCCCAGCATTTT | CASSEALQVWIHGQPQHF
TRBJ2-3 | . | . | TRBV29-1 | TGCAGCGTCCCCTCCTTGCAGTTCACAGATACGCAGTATTTT | CSVPSLQFTDTQYF
TRBJ2-3 | . | . | TRBV21-1 | TGTGCCAGCAGCAAAAGGGCCGCGGGGGGACAGGGGATCACAGATACGCAGTATTTT | CASSKRAAGGQGITDTQYF
TRBJ2-3 | TRBD2 | . | TRBV9 | TGTGCCAGCAGCGTACTTAGCGGGAGCTTAACAGATACGCAGTATTTT | CASSVLSGSLTDTQYF
TRBJ2-2 | . | . | TRBV19 | TGTGCCACCTCGGACCAATATAACACCGGGGAGCTGTTTTTT | CATSDQYNTGELFF
TRBJ2-1 | TRBD2 | . | TRBV7-9 | TGTGCCAGCACCAACTTACAACCGGGACTAGCGGGAGTGAATCTCTCCTACAATGAGCAGTTCTTC | CASTNLQPGLAGVNLSYNEQFF
TRBJ2-2 | TRBD2 | . | TRBV5-1 | TGCGCCAGCAGCTTGGGGGTGTCTAGCGGAGGCGGCACCGGGGAGCTGTTTTTT | CASSLGVSSGGGTGELFF
TRBJ1-1 | . | . | TRBV6-5 | TGTGCCAGCAGATACGGGACAATGAACACTGAAGCTTTCTTT | CASRYGTMNTEAFF
TRBJ2-5 | TRBD1 | . | TRBV28 | TGTGCCAGCAGGGGACAGGCACTCTATGAGACCCAGTACTTC | CASRGQALYETQYF
TRBJ2-4 | TRBD1 | . | TRBV7-9 | TGTGCCAGCAGACGAACAGGGGATTCCGAAAACATTCAGTACTTC | CASRRTGDSENIQYF
TRBJ2-7 | . | . | TRBV27 | TGTGCCAGCGCAGGCGGGGCGGGAAGAAGCTCCTACGAGCAGTACTTC | CASAGGAGRSSYEQYF
TRBJ2-7 | TRBD2 | . | TRBV5-1 | TGCGCCAGCAGCTTGGGAGGCGGGAGGGCCTTCGAGCAGTACTTC | CASSLGGGRAFEQYF
TRBJ2-2 | . | once | TRBV5-1 | TGCGCCAGCAGCTTGAATGCCGGGAACACCGGGGAGCTGTTTTTT | CASSLNAGNTGELFF
TRBJ2-2 | TRBD2 | . | TRBV19 | TGTGCCAGTAGTGCCCGACTAGCGGGGAAGAACACCGGGGAGCTGTTTTTT | CASSARLAGKNTGELFF
TRBJ2-7 | TRBD2 | . | TRBV5-4 | TGTGCCAGCAGCTTGGCGACTAGCGGGAATTACGAGCAGTACTTC | CASSLATSGNYEQYF
TRBJ2-2 | . | . | TRBV6-5 | TGTGCCAGCAGTTACGGGACTGTCAACACCGGGGAGCTGTTTTTT | CASSYGTVNTGELFF